The entry below gives a single TCR beta chain sequence along with its context. The CD8+ and CD4+ T cells were negatively isolated, with the TEMRA cells enriched by FACS. The RNA, about 0.5 to 1 ug, was put through reverse transcription using random hexamers. TCR beta CDR3 was amplified by immunoSEQ covering 54 Vbeta and 13 Jbeta. MiXCR, applied by TCRdb to the immunoSEQ multiplex PCR reads, yields one record per CDR3 protein. The sample has some 65,000 distinct CDR3 sequences; approximately 96% are singletons. In germline, CDR1 is SGHVS, CDR2 FQNEAQ. CDR3 length: 14 residues. The V end was cut by 5 bases, the J end by 3 bases, with 14 bases between. This sample is part of a study of CD8 T cells in Susac syndrome.

Sequenced material: CD8+ T cells from PBMCs. The rearrangement uses TRBV7-8 and TRBJ2-7; D gene ambiguous. This TCR was sampled from a human donor with multiple sclerosis. The CDR3: CASSARTGYYEQYF. The CDR3 nucleotides are TGTGCCAGCAGCGCAAGGACGGGTTACTACGAGCAGTACTTC.